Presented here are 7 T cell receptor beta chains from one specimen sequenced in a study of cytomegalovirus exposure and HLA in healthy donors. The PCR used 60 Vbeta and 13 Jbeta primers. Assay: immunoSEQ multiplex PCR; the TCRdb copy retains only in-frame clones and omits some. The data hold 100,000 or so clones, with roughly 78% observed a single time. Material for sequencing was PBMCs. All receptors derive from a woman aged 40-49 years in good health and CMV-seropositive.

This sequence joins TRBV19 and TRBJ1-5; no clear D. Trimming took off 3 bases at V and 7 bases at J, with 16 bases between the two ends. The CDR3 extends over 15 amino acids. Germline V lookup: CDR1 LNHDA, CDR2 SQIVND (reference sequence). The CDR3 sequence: CASSIMRQAGQPQHF. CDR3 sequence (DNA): TGTGCCAGTAGTATTATGAGGCAAGCGGGCCAGCCCCAGCATTTT.

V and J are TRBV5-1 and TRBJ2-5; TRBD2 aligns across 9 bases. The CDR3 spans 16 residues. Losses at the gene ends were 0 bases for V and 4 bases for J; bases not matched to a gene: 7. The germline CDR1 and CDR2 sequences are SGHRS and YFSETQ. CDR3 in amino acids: CASSLGAGGEGETQYF. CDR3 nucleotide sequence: TGCGCCAGCAGCTTGGGAGCGGGAGGAGAGGGAGAGACCCAGTACTTC.

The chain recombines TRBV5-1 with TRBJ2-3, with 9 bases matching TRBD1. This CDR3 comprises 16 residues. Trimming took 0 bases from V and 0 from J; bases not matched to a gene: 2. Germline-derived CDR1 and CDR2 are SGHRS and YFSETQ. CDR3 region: CASSLGDRESTDTQYF. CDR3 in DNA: TGCGCCAGCAGCTTGGGGGACAGGGAGAGCACAGATACGCAGTATTTT.

The CDR3 is CASRGAGSNQPQHF. Written as DNA, the CDR3 is TGTGCCAGCAGGGGGGCAGGGAGCAATCAGCCCCAGCATTTT. This chain uses TRBV2 with TRBJ1-5; D might be TRBD1 (6 bases). V lost 6 bases and J lost 1, with 10 bases in between. The germline CDR1 and CDR2 sequences are SNHLY and FYNNEI. The CDR3 is made up of 14 amino acids.

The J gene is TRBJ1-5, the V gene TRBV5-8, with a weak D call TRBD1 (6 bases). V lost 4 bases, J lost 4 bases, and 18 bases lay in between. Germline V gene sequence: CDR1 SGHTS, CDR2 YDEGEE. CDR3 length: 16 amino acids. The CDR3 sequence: CASSHRAGVRNQPQHF. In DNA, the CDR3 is TGTGCCAGCAGCCATAGGGCAGGGGTTAGGAATCAGCCCCAGCATTTT.

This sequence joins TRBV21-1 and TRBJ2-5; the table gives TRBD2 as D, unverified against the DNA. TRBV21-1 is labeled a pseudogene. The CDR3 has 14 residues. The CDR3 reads CASRPGGWIETQYF. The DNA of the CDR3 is TGTGCCAGCAGGCCCGGAGGGTGGATAGAGACCCAGTACTTC.

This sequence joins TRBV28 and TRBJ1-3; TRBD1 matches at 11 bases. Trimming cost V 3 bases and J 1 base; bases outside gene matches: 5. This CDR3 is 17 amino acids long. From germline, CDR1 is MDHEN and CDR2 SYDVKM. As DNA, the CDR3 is TGTGCCAGCAGTTTGGGGACAGGGGGAGGTTCTGGAAACACCATATATTTT. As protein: CASSLGTGGGSGNTIYF.